Given below is one T cell receptor beta chain in context. This entry comes from a study of T cell changes during pregnancy in multiple sclerosis. Germline CDR1 SGHVS, CDR2 FQNEAQ. The CDR3 contains 16 residues. V was pared by 5 bases and J by 0 bases, with 10 bases of the junction left unmatched. Method: immunoSEQ multiplex PCR; TCRdb's copy keeps in-frame clones and lacks some. The sample consists of about 42,000 clones, 75% to 95% of them appearing once. The chain couples TRBV7-8 to TRBJ2-7, with TRBD1 matching over 7 bases. The source was CD4+ T cells from peripheral blood mononuclear cells, collected after pregnancy. The receptor's source is a female donor in good health, enrolled as a control in a pregnancy study. The CDR3 DNA is TGTGCCAGCAGCCTACTAAACAGGGGCCTCTCCTACGAGCAGTACTTC. As protein: CASSLLNRGLSYEQYF.